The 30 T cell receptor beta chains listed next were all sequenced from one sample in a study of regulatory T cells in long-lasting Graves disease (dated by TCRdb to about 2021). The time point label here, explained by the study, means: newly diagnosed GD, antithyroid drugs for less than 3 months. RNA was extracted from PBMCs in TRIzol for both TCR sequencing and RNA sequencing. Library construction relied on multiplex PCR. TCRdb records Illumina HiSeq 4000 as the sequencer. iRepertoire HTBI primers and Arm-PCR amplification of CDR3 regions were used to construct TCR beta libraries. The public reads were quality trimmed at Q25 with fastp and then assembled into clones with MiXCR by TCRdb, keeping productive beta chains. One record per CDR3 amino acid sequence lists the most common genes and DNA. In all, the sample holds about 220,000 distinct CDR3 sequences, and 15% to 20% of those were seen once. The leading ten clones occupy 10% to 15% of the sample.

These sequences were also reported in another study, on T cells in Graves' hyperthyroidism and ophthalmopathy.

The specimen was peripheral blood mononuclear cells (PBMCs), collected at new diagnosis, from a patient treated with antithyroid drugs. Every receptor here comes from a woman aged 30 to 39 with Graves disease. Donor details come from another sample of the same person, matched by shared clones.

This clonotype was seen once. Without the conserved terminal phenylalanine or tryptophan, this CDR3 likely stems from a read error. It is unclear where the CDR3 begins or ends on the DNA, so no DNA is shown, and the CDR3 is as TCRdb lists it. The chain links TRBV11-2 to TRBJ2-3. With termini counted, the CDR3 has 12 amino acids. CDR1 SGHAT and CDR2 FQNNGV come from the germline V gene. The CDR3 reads CASSYSTDTQYL.

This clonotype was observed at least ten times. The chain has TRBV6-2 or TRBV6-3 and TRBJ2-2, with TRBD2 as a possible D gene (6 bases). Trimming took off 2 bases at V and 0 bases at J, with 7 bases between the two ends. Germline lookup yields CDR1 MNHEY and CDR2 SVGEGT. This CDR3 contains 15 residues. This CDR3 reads CASSYRLANTGELFF. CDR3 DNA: TGTGCCAGCAGTTACAGACTAGCGAACACCGGGGAGCTGTTTTTT.

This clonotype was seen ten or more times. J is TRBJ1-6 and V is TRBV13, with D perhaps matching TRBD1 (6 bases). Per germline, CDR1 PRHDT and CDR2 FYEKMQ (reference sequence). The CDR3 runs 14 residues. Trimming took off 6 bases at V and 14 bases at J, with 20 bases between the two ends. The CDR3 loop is CASRGGQTSSALHF. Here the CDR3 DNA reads TGTGCCAGCAGAGGCGGACAGACCTCCTCGGCCCTCCACTTT.

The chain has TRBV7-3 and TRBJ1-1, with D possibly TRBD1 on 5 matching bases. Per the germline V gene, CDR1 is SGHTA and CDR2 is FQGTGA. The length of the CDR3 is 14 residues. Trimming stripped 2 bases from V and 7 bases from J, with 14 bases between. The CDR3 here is CASSLRARVDEAFF. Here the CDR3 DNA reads TGTGCCAGCAGCTTACGCGCCAGGGTGGATGAAGCTTTCTTT.

CDR3 sequence reads: CASSLPTSGGTTDTQYF. DNA of the CDR3: TGTGCCAGCAGTTTACCGACTAGCGGGGGGACTACAGATACGCAGTATTTT. The chain combines TRBV27 with TRBJ2-3; 13 bases line up with TRBD2. Germline values: CDR1 MNHEY, CDR2 SMNVEV (reference sequence). The CDR3 covers 17 residues. V gave up 2 bases and J gave up 3 bases; unmatched junction bases: 5.

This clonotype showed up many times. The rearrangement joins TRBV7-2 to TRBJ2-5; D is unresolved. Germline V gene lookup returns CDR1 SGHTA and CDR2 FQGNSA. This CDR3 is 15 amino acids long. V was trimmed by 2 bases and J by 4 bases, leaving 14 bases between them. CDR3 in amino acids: CASSLRSRTGETQYF. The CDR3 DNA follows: TGTGCCAGCAGCTTAAGGTCCCGGACGGGAGAGACCCAGTACTTC.

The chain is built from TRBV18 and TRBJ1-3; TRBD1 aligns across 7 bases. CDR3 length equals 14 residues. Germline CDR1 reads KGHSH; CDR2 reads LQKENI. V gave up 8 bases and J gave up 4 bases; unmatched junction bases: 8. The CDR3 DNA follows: TGTGCCAGCGCCGACAGGGCAATAGGAAACACCATATATTTT. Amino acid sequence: CASADRAIGNTIYF.

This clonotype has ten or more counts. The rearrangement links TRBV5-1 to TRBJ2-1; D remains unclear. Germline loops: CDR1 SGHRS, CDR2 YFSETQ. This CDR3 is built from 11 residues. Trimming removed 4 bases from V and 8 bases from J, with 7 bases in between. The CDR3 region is CASSDLDEQFF. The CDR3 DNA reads TGCGCCAGCAGCGATCTGGATGAGCAGTTCTTC.

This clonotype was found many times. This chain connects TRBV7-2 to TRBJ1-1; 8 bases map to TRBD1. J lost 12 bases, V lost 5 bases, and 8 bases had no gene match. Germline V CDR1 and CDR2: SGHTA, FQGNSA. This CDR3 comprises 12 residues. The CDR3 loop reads CASSPRTGLTFF. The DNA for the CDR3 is TGTGCCAGCAGCCCGAGGACAGGGTTGACTTTCTTT.

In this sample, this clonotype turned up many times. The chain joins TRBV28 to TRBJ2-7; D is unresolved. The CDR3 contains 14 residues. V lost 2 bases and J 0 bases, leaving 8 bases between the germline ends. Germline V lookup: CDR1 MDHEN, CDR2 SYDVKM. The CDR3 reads CASSLRGFSYEQYF. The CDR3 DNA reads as TGTGCCAGCAGTTTACGAGGATTCTCCTACGAGCAGTACTTC.

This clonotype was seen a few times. The CDR3 DNA is TGTGCCAGCAGTTTAAGCCGGGGCGGCATTCAGTACTTC. Residues: CASSLSRGGIQYF. This chain links TRBV28 with TRBJ2-4; the D gene could be TRBD1 or TRBD2 (5 bases each). Trimming left V 2 bases short and J 9 bases short, with 11 bases between. The V gene's germline CDR1 is MDHEN and CDR2 SYDVKM. This CDR3 comprises 13 residues. The entire variable domain, with the rest obtained from reference TRBV28 and TRBJ2-4, is as follows: DVKVTQSSRYLVKRTGEKVFLECVQDMDHENMFWYRQDPGLGLRLIYFSYDVKMKEKGDIPEGYSVSREKKERFSLILESASTNQTSMYLCASSLSRGGIQYFGAGTRLSVL.

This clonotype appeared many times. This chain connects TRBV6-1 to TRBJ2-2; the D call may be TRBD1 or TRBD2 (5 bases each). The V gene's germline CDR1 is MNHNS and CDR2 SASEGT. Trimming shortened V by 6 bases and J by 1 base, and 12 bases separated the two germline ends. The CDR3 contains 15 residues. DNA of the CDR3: TGTGCCAGCAGCACAGGAGGAGGGAACACCGGGGAGCTGTTTTTT. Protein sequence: CASSTGGGNTGELFF.

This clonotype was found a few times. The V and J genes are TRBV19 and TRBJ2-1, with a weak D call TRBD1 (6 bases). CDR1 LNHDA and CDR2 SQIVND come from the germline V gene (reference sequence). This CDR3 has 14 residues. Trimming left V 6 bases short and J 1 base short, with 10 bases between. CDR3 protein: CASSSGVSYNEQFF. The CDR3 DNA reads TGTGCCAGTAGCTCAGGGGTATCCTACAATGAGCAGTTCTTC.

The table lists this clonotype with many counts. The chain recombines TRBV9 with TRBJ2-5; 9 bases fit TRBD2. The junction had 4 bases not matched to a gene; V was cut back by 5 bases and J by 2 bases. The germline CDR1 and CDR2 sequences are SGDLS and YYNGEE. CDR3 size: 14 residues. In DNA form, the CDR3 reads TGTGCCAGCAGTTCTAGCGGGGTACAAGAGACCCAGTACTTC. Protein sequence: CASSSSGVQETQYF.

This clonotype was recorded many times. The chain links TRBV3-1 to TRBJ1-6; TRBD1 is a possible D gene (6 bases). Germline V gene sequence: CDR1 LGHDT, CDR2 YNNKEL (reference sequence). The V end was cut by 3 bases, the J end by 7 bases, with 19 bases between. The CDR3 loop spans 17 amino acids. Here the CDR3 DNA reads TGTGCCAGCAGCCAGGGATCTACAGGGTTTCTAAATTCACCCCTCCACTTT. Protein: CASSQGSTGFLNSPLHF.

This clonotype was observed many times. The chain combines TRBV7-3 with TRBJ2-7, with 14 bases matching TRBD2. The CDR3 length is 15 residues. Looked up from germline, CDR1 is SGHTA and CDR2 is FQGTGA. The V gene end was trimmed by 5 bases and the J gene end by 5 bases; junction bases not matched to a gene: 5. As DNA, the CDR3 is TGTGCCAGCAGCCCCCAGGGACTAGCGGGGGACGAGCAGTACTTC. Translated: CASSPQGLAGDEQYF.

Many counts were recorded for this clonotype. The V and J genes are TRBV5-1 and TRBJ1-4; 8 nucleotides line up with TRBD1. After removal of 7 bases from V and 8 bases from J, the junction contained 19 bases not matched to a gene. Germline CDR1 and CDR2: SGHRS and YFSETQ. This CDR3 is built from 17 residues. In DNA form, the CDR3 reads TGCGCCAGCGCCCCCCCCCTCCAAACAGGGGGACGGGAAAAACTGTTTTTT. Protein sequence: CASAPPLQTGGREKLFF.

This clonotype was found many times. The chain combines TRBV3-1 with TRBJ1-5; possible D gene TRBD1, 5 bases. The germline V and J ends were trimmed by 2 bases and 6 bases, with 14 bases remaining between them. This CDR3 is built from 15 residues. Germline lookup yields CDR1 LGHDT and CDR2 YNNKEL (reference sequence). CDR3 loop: CASSQTRTGTQPQHF. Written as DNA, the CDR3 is TGTGCCAGCAGCCAAACCCGGACCGGGACTCAGCCCCAGCATTTT.

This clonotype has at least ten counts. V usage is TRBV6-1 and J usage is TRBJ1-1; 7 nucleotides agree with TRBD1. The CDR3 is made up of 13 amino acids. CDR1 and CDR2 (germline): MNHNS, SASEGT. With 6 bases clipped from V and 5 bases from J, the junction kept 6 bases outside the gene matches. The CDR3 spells CASSGAGGTEAFF. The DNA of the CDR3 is TGTGCCAGCAGCGGCGCAGGGGGAACTGAAGCTTTCTTT.

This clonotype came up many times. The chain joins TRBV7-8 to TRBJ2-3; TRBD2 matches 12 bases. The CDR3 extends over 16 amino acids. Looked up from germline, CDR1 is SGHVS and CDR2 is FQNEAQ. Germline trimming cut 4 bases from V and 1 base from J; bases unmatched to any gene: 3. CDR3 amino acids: CASSYRLAGGTDTQYF. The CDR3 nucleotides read TGTGCCAGCAGCTATCGACTAGCGGGAGGCACAGATACGCAGTATTTT.

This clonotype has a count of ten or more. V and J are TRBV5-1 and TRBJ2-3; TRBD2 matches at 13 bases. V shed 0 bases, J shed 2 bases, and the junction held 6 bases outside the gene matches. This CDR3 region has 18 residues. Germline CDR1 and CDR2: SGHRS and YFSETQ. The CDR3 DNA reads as TGCGCCAGCAGCTTGGCACGGACTAGCGGGAGCGACACAGATACGCAGTATTTT. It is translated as CASSLARTSGSDTDTQYF.

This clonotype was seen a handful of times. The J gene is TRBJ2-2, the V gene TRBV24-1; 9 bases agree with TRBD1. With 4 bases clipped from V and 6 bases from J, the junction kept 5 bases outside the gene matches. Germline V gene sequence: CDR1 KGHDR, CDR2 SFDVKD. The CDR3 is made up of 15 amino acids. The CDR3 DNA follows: TGTGCCACCAGTGAAACAGGGGGCTGGGCCGGGGAGCTGTTTTTT. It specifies CATSETGGWAGELFF.

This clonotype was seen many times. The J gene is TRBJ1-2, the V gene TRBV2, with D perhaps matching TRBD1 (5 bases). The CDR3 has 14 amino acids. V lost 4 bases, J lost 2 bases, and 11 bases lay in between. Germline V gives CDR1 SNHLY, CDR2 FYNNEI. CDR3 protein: CASSVGRGNYGYTF. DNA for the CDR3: TGTGCCAGCAGTGTAGGTCGGGGGAACTATGGCTACACCTTC.

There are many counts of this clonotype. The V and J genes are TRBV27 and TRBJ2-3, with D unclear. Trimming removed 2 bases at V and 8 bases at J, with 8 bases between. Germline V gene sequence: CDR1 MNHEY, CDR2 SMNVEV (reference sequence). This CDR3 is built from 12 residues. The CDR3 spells CASSLGIGTQYF. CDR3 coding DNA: TGTGCCAGCAGTTTAGGCATTGGTACGCAGTATTTT.

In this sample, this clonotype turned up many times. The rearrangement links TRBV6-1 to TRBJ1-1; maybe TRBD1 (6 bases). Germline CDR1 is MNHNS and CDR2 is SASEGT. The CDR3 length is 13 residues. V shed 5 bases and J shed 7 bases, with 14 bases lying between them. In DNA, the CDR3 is TGTGCCAGCAGTCCGAGGGGGGAGGGTGAAGCTTTCTTT. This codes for CASSPRGEGEAFF.

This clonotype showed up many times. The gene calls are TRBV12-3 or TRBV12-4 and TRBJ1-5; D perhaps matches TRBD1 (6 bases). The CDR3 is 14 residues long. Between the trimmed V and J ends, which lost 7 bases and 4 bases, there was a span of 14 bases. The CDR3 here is CASNPGHLNQPQHF. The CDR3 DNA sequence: TGTGCCAGCAACCCGGGACACCTTAATCAGCCCCAGCATTTT.

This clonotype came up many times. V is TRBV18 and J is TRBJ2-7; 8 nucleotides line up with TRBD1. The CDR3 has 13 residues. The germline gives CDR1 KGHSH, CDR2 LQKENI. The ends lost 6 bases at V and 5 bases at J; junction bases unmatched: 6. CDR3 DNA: TGTGCCAGCTCGGCGACAGGGGTCCACGAGCAGTACTTC. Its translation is CASSATGVHEQYF.

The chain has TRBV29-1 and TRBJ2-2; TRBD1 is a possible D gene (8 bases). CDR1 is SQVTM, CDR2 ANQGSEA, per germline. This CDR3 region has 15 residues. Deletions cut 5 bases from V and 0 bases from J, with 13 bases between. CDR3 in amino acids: CSVHRGGSNTGELFF. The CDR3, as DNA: TGCAGCGTTCACAGGGGGGGATCGAACACCGGGGAGCTGTTTTTT.

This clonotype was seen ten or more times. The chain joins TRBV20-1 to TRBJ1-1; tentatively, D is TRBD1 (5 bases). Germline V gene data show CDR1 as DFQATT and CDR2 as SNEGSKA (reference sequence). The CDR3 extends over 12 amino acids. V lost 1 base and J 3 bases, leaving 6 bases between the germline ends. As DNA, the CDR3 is TGCAGTGCTAGAGGGGACCACACTGAAGCTTTCTTT. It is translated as CSARGDHTEAFF.

The CDR3 protein is CASSLEAVRSQETQYF. The DNA for the CDR3 is TGCGCCAGCAGCTTGGAAGCCGTCAGGTCCCAAGAGACCCAGTACTTC. The chain joins TRBV5-1 to TRBJ2-5; D is undetermined. The CDR3 covers 16 residues. V gave up 0 bases and J gave up 1 base, with 13 bases separating them. From germline, CDR1 is SGHRS and CDR2 YFSETQ. Supplemented by reference TRBV5-1 and TRBJ2-5, the full variable domain reads KAGVTQTPRYLIKTRGQQVTLSCSPISGHRSVSWYQQTPGQGLQFLFEYFSETQRNKGNFPGRFSGRQFSNSRSEMNVSTLELGDSALYLCASSLEAVRSQETQYFGPGTRLLVL.